This T cell receptor (beta chain) was observed in a study of control samples from healthy donors and cancer patients. V lost 6 bases, J lost 6 bases, and 14 bases lay in between. The CDR3 is 13 residues long. Germline V lookup: CDR1 SNHLY, CDR2 FYNNEI. Generated by immunoSEQ multiplex PCR, the TCRdb table keeps only in-frame clones and is missing some. The sample shows around 110,000 clones, approximately 93% of them seen only once. What was sequenced was blood. This chain uses TRBV2 with TRBJ1-1; TRBD1 might be the D (5 bases). This clonotype was obtained from a man aged 25-45 years in good health. CDR3 sequence reads: CASRGEGRAEAFF. The DNA of the CDR3 is TGTGCCAGCAGGGGAGAGGGGAGGGCTGAAGCTTTCTTT. Full variable domain (rest looked up from reference TRBV2 and TRBJ1-1): EPEVTQTPSHQVTQMGQEVILRCVPISNHLYFYWYRQILGQKVEFLVSFYNNEISEKSEIFDDQFSVERPDGSNFTLKIRSTKLEDSAMYFCASRGEGRAEAFFGQGTRLTVV.